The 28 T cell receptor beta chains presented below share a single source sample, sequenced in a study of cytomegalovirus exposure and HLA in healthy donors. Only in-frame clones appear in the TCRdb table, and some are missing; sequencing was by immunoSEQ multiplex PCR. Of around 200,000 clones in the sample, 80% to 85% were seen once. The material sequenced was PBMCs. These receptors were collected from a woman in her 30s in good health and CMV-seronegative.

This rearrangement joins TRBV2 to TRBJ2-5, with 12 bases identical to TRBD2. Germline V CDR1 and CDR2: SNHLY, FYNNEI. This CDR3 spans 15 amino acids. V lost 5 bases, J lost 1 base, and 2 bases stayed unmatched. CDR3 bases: TGTGCCAGCAGTCTGGGACTAGCGGGCCAAGAGACCCAGTACTTC. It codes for CASSLGLAGQETQYF.

CDR3 region: CASSYGHTKNYGYTF. The CDR3 DNA reads TGTGCCAGCAGTTACGGACACACGAAAAACTATGGCTACACCTTC. This chain links TRBV6-5 with TRBJ1-2; tentative D call: TRBD1 (5 bases). CDR3 length: 15 amino acids. V lost 2 bases and J 2 bases, leaving 12 bases between the germline ends. Germline assignment: CDR1 MNHEY and CDR2 SVGAGI.

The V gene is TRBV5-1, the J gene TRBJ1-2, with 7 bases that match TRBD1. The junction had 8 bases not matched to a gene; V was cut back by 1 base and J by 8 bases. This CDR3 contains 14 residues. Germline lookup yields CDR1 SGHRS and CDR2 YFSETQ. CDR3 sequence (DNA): TGCGCCAGCAGCTTGTATAACCGACAGGGAGGCTACACCTTC. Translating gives CASSLYNRQGGYTF.

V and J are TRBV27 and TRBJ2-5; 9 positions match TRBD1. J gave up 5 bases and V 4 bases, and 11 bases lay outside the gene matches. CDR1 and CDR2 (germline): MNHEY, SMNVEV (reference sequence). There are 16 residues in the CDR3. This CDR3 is CASSYKGQGLWETQYF. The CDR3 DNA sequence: TGTGCCAGCAGTTACAAAGGACAGGGGTTATGGGAGACCCAGTACTTC.

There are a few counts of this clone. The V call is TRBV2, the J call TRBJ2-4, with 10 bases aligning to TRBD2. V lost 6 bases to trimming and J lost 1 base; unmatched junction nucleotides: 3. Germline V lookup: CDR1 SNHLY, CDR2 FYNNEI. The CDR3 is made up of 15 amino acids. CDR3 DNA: TGTGCCAGCAGGGTAGCGGGGGGCGCCAAAAACATTCAGTACTTC. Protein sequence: CASRVAGGAKNIQYF.

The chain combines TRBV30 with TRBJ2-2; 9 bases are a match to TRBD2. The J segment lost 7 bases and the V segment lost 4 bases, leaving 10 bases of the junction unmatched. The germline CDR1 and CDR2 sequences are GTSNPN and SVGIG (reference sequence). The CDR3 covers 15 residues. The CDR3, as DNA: TGTGCCTGGACTAGCGGGAATTTTGGGGGCGGGGAGCTGTTTTTT. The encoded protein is CAWTSGNFGGGELFF.

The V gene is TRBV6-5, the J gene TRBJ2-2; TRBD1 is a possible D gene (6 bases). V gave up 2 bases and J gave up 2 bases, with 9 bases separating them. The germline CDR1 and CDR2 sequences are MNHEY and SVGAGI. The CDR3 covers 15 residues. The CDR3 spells CASSYRTANTGELFF. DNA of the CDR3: TGTGCCAGCAGTTACAGGACAGCTAACACCGGGGAGCTGTTTTTT.

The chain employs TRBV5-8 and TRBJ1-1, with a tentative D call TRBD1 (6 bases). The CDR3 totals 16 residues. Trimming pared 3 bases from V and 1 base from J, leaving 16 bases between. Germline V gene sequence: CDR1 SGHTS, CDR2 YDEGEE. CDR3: CASSYDPGTRNTEAFF. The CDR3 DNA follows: TGTGCCAGCAGCTATGATCCAGGGACAAGGAACACTGAAGCTTTCTTT.

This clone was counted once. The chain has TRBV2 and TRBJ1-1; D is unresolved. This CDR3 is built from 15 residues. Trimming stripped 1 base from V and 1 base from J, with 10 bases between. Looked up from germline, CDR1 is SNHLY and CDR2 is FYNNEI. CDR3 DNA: TGTGCCAGCAGTGAAGAGAGGGTGGCGAACACTGAAGCTTTCTTT. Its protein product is CASSEERVANTEAFF. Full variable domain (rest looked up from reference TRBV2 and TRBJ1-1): EPEVTQTPSHQVTQMGQEVILRCVPISNHLYFYWYRQILGQKVEFLVSFYNNEISEKSEIFDDQFSVERPDGSNFTLKIRSTKLEDSAMYFCASSEERVANTEAFFGQGTRLTVV.

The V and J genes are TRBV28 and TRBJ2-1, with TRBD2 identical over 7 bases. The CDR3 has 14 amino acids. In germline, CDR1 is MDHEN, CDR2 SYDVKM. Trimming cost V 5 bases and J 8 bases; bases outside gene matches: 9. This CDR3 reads CASSLLPLADEQFF. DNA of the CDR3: TGTGCCAGCAGTCTCCTCCCCCTAGCGGATGAGCAGTTCTTC.

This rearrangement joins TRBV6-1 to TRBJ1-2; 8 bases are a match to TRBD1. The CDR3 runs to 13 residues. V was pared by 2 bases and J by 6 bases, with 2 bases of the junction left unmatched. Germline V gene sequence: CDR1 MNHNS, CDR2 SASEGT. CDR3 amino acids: CASSELGQDGYTF. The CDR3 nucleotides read TGTGCCAGCAGTGAATTGGGACAGGATGGCTACACCTTC.

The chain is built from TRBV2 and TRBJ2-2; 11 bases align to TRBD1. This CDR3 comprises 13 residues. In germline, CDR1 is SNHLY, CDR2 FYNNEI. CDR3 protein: CATGTGGTGELFF. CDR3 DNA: TGTGCTACCGGGACAGGGGGAACCGGGGAGCTGTTTTTT. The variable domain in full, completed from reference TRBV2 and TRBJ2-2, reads EPEVTQTPSHQVTQMGQEVILRCVPISNHLYFYWYRQILGQKVEFLVSFYNNEISEKSEIFDDQFSVERPDGSNFTLKIRSTKLEDSAMYFCATGTGGTGELFFGEGSRLTVL.

CDR3 sequence (DNA): TGTGCCAGCTCACCGTCTTGGGGGGAAGATGAGCAGTTCTTC. This encodes CASSPSWGEDEQFF. The rearrangement joins TRBV18 to TRBJ2-1; a weak D match, TRBD2 (6 bases). The CDR3 is 14 residues long. Germline V gene lookup returns CDR1 KGHSH and CDR2 LQKENI. V was shortened by 3 bases and J by 8 bases, with 14 bases between the two germline ends.

CDR3 DNA sequence: TGTGCCAGCAGGCCTGCCCAACAGGGGGCAGATACGCAGTATTTT. It translates to CASRPAQQGADTQYF. The chain carries TRBV6-5 and TRBJ2-3, with TRBD1 matching over 8 bases. The CDR3 sequence is 15 residues long. V trimming: 6 bases; J trimming: 4 bases; junction bases outside the gene matches: 9. Germline values: CDR1 MNHEY, CDR2 SVGAGI.

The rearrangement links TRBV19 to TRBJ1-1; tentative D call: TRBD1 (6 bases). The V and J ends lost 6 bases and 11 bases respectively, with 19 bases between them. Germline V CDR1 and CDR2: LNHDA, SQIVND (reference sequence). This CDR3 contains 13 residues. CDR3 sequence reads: CASRPLDREDAFF. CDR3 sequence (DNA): TGTGCCAGTAGACCCCTGGACAGAGAAGACGCTTTCTTT. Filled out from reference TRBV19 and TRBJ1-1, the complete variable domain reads DGGITQSPKYLFRKEGQNVTLSCEQNLNHDAMYWYRQDPGQGLRLIYYSQIVNDFQKGDIAEGYSVSREKKESFPLTVTSAQKNPTAFYLCASRPLDREDAFFGQGTRLTVV.

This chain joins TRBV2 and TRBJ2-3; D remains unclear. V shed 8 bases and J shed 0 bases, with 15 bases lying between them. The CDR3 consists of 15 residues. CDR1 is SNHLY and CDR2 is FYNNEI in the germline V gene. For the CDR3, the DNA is TGTGCCAGCCCAGATCAGGAAGCTAGCACAGATACGCAGTATTTT. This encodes CASPDQEASTDTQYF.

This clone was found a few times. CDR3 sequence (DNA): TGTGCCAGCTCACGGGACAGGGTAGATCAGCCCCAGCATTTT. It is translated as CASSRDRVDQPQHF. The chain joins TRBV18 to TRBJ1-5; 9 bases map to TRBD1. Germline V lookup: CDR1 KGHSH, CDR2 LQKENI. Trimming took 4 bases from V and 5 from J; bases not matched to a gene: 3. CDR3 size: 14 residues.

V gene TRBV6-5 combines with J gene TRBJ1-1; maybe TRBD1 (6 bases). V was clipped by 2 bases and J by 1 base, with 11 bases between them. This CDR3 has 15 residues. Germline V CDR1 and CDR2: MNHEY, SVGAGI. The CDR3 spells CASSYGQGSNTEAFF. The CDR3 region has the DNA TGTGCCAGCAGTTACGGCCAGGGGTCGAACACTGAAGCTTTCTTT.

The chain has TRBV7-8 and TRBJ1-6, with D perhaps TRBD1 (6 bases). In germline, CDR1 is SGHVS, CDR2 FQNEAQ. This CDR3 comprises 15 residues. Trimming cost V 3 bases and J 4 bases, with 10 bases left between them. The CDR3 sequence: CASSFRDKYNSPLHF. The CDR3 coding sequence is TGTGCCAGCAGCTTCAGGGACAAATATAATTCACCCCTCCACTTT. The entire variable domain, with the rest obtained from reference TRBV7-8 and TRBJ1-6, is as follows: GAGVSQSPRYKVAKRGQDVALRCDPISGHVSLFWYQQALGQGPEFLTYFQNEAQLDKSGLPSDRFFAERPEGSVSTLKIQRTQQEDSAVYLCASSFRDKYNSPLHFGNGTRLTVT.

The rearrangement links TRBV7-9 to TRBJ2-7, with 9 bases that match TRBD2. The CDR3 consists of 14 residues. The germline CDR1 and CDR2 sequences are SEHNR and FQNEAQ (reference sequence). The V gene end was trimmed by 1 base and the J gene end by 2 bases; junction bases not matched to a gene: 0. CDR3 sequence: CASSLGGRAYEQYF. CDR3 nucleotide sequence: TGTGCCAGCAGCTTAGGCGGGAGGGCCTACGAGCAGTACTTC.

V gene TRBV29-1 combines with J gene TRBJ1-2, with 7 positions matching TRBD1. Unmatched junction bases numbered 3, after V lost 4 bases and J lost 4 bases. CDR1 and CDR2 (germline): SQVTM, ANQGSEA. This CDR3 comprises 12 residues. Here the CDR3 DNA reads TGCAGCGTTGGGGACAGCCTCTATGGCTACACCTTC. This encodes CSVGDSLYGYTF.

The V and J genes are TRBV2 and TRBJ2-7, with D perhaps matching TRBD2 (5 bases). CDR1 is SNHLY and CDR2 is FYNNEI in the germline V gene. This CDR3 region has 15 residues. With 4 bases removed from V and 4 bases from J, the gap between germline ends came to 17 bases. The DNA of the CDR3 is TGTGCCAGCAGTGTCGGACTGATACGGGGTTACGAGCAGTACTTC. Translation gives CASSVGLIRGYEQYF. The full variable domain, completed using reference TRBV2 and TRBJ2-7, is EPEVTQTPSHQVTQMGQEVILRCVPISNHLYFYWYRQILGQKVEFLVSFYNNEISEKSEIFDDQFSVERPDGSNFTLKIRSTKLEDSAMYFCASSVGLIRGYEQYFGPGTRLTVT.

The CDR3 loop reads CAISEQQGQGYEQYF. The CDR3 DNA reads TGTGCCATCAGTGAACAGCAAGGACAGGGCTACGAGCAGTACTTC. J is TRBJ2-7 and V is TRBV10-3, with 8 bases identical to TRBD1. J was trimmed by 3 bases and V by 3 bases; bases with no gene match: 7. The germline gives CDR1 ENHRY, CDR2 SYGVKD. CDR3 length equals 15 residues.

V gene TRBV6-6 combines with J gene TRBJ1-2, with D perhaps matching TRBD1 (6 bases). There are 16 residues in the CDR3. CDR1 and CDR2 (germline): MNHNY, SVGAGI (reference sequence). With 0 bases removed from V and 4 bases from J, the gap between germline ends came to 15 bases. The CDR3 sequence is CASSYSIVPDSYGYTF. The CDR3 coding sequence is TGTGCCAGCAGTTACTCGATTGTGCCGGACAGCTATGGCTACACCTTC.

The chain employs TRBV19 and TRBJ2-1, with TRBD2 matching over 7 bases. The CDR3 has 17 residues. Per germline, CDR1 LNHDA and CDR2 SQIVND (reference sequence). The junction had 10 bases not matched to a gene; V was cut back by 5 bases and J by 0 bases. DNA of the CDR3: TGTGCCAGTAGTGGGACTATCAGCTCGAGCTCCTACAATGAGCAGTTCTTC. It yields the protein CASSGTISSSSYNEQFF.

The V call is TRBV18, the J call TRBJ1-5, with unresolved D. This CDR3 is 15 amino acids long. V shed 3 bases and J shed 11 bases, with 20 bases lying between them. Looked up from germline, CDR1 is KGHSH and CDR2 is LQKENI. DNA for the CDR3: TGTGCCAGCTCACCGGAGGTTGGCAGACCACAGTCCCAGCATTTT. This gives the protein CASSPEVGRPQSQHF.

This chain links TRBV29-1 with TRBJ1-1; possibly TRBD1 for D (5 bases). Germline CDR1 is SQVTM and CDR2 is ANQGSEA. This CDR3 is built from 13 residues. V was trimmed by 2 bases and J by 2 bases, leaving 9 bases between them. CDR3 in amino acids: CSVERGVNTEAFF. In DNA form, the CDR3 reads TGCAGCGTTGAAAGGGGTGTTAACACTGAAGCTTTCTTT.

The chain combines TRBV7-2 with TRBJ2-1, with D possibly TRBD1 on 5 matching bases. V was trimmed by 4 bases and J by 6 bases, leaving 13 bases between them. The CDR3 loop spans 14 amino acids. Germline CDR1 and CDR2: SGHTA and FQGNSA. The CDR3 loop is CASSSQGSINEQFF. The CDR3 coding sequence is TGTGCCAGCAGCTCCCAGGGTTCGATCAATGAGCAGTTCTTC.